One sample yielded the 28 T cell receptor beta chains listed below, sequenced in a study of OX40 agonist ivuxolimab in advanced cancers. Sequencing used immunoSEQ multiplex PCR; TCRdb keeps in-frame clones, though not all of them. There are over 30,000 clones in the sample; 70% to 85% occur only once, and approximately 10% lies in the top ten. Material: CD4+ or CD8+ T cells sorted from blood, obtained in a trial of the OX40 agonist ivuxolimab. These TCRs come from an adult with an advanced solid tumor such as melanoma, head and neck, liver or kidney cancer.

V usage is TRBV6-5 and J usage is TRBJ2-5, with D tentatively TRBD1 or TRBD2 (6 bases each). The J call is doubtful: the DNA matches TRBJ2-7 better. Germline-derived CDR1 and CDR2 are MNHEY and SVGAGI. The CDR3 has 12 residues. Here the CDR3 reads CAAGPGEDEQYF. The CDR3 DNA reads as TGTGCCGCGGGGCCAGGGGAGGACGAGCAGTACTTC.

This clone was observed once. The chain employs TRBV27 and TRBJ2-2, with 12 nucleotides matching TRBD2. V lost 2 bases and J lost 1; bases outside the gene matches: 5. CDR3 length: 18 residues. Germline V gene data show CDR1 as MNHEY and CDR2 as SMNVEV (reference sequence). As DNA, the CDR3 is TGTGCCAGCAGTTTACCACTAGCGGGGGGCCTGAACACCGGGGAGCTGTTTTTT. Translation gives CASSLPLAGGLNTGELFF.

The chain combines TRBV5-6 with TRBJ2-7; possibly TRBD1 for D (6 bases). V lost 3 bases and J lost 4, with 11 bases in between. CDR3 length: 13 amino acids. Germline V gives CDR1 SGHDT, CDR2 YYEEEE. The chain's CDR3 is CASSSQGGYEQYF. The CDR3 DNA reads TGTGCCAGCAGCTCCCAAGGGGGATACGAGCAGTACTTC.

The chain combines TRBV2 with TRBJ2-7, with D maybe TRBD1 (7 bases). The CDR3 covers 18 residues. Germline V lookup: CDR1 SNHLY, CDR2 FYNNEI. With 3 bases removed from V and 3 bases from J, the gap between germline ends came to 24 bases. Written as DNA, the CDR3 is TGTGCCAGCAGTGACCCCCCAGGGGGGAAGGGGGTTATCTACGAGCAGTACTTC. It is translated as CASSDPPGGKGVIYEQYF.

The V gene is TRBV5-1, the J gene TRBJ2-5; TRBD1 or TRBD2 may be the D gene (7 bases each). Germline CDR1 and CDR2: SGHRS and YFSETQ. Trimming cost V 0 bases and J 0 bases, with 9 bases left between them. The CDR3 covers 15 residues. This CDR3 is CASSLAGGDQETQYF. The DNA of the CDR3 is TGCGCCAGCAGCTTGGCAGGGGGGGACCAAGAGACCCAGTACTTC.

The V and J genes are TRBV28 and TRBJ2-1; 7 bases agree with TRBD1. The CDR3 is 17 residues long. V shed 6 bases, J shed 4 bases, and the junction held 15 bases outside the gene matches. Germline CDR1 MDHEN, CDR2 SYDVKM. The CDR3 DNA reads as TGTGCCAGCAGCTTCCACCTAGGACAGGTAGAGTACAATGAGCAGTTCTTC. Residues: CASSFHLGQVEYNEQFF. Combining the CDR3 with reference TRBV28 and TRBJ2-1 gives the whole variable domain DVKVTQSSRYLVKRTGEKVFLECVQDMDHENMFWYRQDPGLGLRLIYFSYDVKMKEKGDIPEGYSVSREKKERFSLILESASTNQTSMYLCASSFHLGQVEYNEQFFGPGTRLTVL.

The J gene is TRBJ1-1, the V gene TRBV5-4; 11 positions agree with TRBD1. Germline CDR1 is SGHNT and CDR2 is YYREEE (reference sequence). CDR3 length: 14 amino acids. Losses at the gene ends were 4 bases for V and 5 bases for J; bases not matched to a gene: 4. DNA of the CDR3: TGTGCCAGCAGCCCGGACAGGGGGCAGACTGAAGCTTTCTTT. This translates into CASSPDRGQTEAFF.

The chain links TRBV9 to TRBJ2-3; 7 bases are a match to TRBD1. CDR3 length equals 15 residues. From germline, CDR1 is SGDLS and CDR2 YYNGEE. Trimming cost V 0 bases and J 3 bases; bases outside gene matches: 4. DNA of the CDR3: TGTGCCAGCAGCGTAGGAGGGGGCCGGACAGATACGCAGTATTTT. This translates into CASSVGGGRTDTQYF.

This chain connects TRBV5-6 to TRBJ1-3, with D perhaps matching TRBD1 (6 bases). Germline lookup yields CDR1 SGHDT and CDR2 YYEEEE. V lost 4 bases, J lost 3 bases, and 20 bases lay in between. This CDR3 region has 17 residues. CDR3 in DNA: TGTGCCAGCAGCGGGGAGTTGGGGGGCGCTTTTGGAAACACCATATATTTT. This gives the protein CASSGELGGAFGNTIYF.

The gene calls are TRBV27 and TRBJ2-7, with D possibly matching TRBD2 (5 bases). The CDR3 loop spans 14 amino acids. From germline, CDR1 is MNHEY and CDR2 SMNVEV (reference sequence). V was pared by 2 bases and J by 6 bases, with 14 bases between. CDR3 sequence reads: CASSLIGVEVEQYF. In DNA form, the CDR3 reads TGTGCCAGCAGTTTAATCGGGGTTGAGGTCGAGCAGTACTTC.

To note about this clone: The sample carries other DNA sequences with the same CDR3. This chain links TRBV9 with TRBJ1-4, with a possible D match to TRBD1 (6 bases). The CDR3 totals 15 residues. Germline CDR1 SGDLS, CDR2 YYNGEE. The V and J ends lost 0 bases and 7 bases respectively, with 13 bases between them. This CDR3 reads CASSVGGLGAEKLFF. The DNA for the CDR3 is TGTGCCAGCAGCGTAGGGGGTCTGGGGGCTGAAAAACTGTTTTTT. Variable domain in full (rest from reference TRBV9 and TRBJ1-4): DSGVTQTPKHLITATGQRVTLRCSPRSGDLSVYWYQQSLDQGLQFLIQYYNGEERAKGNILERFSAQQFPDLHSELNLSSLELGDSALYFCASSVGGLGAEKLFFGSGTQLSVL.

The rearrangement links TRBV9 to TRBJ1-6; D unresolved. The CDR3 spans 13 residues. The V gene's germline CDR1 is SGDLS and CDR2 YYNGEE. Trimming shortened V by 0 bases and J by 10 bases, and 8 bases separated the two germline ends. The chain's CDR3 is CASSVESGSPLHF. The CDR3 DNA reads TGTGCCAGCAGCGTAGAATCGGGGTCACCCCTCCACTTT.

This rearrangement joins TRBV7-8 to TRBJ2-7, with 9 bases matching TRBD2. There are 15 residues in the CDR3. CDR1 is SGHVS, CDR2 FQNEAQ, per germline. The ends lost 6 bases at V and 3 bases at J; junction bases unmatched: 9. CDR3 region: CASRLLAGTHYEQYF. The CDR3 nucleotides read TGTGCCAGCAGACTTCTAGCGGGGACTCACTACGAGCAGTACTTC.

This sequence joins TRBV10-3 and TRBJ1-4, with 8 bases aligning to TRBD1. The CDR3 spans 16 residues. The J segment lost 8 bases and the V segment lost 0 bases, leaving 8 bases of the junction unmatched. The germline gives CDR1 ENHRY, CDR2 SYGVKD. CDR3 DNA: TGTGCCATCAGTGAGTCGACACAGGGGGTATGGGAAAAACTGTTTTTT. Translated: CAISESTQGVWEKLFF.

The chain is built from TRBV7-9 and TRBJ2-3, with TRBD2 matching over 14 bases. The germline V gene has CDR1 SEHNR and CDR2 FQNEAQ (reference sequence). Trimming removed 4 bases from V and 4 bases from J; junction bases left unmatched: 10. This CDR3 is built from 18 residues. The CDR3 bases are TGTGCCAGCAGCTCGACACCGGGACTAGCGGGGGACGCAGATACGCAGTATTTT. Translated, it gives CASSSTPGLAGDADTQYF.

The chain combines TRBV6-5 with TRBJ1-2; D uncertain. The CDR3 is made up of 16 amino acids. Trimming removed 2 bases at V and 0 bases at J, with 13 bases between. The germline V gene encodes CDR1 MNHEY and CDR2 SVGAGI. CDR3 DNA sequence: TGTGCCAGCAGTTACGGCGGTACAGCATCTAACTATGGCTACACCTTC. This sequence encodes CASSYGGTASNYGYTF.

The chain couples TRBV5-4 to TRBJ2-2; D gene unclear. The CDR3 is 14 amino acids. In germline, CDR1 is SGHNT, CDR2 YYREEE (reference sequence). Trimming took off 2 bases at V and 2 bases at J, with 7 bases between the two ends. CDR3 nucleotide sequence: TGTGCCAGCAGCTTCCTCGGTAACACCGGGGAGCTGTTTTTT. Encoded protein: CASSFLGNTGELFF.

CDR3 loop: CASTSEGGVGGYTF. In DNA, the CDR3 is TGTGCCAGCACCTCCGAGGGGGGAGTGGGTGGCTACACCTTC. The chain is built from TRBV28 and TRBJ1-2; a weak D match, TRBD1 (6 bases). V shed 7 bases and J shed 7 bases, with 19 bases lying between them. CDR3 length equals 14 residues. Germline V gene sequence: CDR1 MDHEN, CDR2 SYDVKM.

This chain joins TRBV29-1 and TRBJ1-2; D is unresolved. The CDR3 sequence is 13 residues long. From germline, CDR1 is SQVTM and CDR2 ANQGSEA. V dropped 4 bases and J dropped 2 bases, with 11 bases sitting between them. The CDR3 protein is CSVVEPRNYGYTF. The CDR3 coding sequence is TGCAGCGTTGTCGAGCCACGGAACTATGGCTACACCTTC.

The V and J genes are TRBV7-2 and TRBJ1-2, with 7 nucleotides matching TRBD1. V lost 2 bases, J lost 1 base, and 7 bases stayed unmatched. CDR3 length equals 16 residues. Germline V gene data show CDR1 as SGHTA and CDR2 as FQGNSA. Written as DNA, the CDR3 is TGTGCCAGCAGCTTATCAGGGGGTCCATTTAACTATGGCTACACCTTC. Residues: CASSLSGGPFNYGYTF. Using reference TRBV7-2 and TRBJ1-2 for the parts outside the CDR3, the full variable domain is GAGVSQSPSNKVTEKGKDVELRCDPISGHTALYWYRQSLGQGLEFLIYFQGNSAPDKSGLPSDRFSAERTGGSVSTLTIQRTQQEDSAVYLCASSLSGGPFNYGYTFGSGTRLTVV.

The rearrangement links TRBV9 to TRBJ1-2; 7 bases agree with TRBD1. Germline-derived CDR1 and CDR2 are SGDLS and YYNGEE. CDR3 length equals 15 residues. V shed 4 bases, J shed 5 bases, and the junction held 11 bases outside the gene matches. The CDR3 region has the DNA TGTGCCAGCAGCCCCCGAGGGCAGGGGGGGTATGGCTACACCTTC. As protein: CASSPRGQGGYGYTF.

The CDR3 sequence: CASTKEGDREKLFF. The CDR3 DNA reads TGTGCCAGCACCAAAGAGGGGGACAGGGAAAAACTGTTTTTT. The chain joins TRBV4-2 to TRBJ1-4; 8 bases are a match to TRBD1. The CDR3 consists of 14 residues. Germline loops: CDR1 LGHNA, CDR2 YNFKEQ. V shed 7 bases and J 8 bases; nucleotides not matched to a gene: 9.

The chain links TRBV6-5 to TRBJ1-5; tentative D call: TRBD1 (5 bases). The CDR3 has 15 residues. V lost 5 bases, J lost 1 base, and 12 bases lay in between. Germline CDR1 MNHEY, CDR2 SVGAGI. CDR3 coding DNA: TGTGCCAGCAGTCCCGGGACTTCCAGCAATCAGCCCCAGCATTTT. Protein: CASSPGTSSNQPQHF.

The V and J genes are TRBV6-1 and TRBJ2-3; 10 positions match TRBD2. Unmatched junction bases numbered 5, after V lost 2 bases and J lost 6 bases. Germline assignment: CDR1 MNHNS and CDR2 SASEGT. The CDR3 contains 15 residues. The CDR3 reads CASSEQRGGWDTQYF. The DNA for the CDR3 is TGTGCCAGCAGTGAACAGCGGGGGGGCTGGGATACGCAGTATTTT.

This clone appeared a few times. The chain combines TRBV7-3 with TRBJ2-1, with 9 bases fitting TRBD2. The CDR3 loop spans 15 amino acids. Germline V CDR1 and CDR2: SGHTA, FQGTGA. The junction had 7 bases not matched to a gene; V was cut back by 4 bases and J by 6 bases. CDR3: CASSSAGLASNEQFF. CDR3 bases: TGTGCCAGCAGCTCCGCGGGACTAGCTAGCAATGAGCAGTTCTTC.

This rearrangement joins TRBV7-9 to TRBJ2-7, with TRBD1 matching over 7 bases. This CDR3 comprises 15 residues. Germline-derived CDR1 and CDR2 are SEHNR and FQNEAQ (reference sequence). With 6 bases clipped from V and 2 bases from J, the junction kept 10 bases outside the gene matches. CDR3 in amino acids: CASRPGAGGTYEQYF. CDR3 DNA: TGTGCCAGCAGACCAGGGGCAGGGGGTACCTACGAGCAGTACTTC.

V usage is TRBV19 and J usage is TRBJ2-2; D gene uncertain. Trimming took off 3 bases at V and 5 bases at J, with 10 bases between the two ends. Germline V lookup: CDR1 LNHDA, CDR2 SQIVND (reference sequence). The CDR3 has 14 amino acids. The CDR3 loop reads CASSMSFTTGELFF. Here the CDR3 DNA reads TGTGCCAGTAGTATGTCCTTTACTACCGGGGAGCTGTTTTTT. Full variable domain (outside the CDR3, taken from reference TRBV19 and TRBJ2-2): DGGITQSPKYLFRKEGQNVTLSCEQNLNHDAMYWYRQDPGQGLRLIYYSQIVNDFQKGDIAEGYSVSREKKESFPLTVTSAQKNPTAFYLCASSMSFTTGELFFGEGSRLTVL.

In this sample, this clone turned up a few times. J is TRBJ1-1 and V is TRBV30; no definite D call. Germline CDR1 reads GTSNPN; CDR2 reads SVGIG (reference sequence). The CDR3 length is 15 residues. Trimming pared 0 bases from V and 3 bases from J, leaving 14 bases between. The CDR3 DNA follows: TGTGCCTGGAGTGTAGGTAGGGTTCAGGACACTGAAGCTTTCTTT. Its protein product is CAWSVGRVQDTEAFF.